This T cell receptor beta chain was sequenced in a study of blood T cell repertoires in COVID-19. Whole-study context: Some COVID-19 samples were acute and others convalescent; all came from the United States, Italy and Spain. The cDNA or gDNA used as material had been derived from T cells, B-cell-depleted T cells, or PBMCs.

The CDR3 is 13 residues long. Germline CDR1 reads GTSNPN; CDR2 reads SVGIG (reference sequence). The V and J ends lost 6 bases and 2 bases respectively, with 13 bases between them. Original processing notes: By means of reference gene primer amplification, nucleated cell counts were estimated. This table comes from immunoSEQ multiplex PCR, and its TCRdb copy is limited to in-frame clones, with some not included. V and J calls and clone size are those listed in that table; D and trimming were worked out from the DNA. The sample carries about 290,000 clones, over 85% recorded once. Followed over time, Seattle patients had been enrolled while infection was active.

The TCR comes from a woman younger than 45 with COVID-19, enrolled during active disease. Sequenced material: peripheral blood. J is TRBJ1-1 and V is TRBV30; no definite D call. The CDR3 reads CACEYGYNTEAFF. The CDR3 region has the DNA TGTGCCTGTGAATACGGGTACAACACTGAAGCTTTCTTT.